This entry features one T cell receptor beta chain sequence. This sample stems from a study of control samples from healthy donors and cancer patients. CDR1 and CDR2 (germline): ENHRY, SYGVKD. Unmatched junction bases numbered 9, after V lost 0 bases and J lost 10 bases. This CDR3 region has 15 residues. Clones were read by immunoSEQ multiplex PCR, and TCRdb kept only the in-frame ones, dropping some. In the table there are 90,000 to 100,000 clones, around 80% of which are singletons. The genes are TRBV10-3 and TRBJ2-1; TRBD1 aligns across 7 bases. This TCR was recovered from a young woman in good health. The source material was blood. DNA for the CDR3: TGTGCCATCAGTGAGTCAATAACAGGGGCTCTGGAGCAGTTCTTC. It translates to CAISESITGALEQFF.